Listed below are T cell receptor beta chains from one sample, sequenced in a study of CD4 T cell repertoires in COVID-19. Here immunoSEQ multiplex PCR was the method, and the copy in TCRdb shows in-frame clones only, minus some. This table has roughly 320 clones, under 15% appearing once. Their antigen targets remain unknown. Sequenced here: effector memory CD4+ T cells, cultured in vitro, sampled after recovery from COVID-19. The receptors originated from a human donor who had COVID-19. CDR3s include the opening cysteine and the closing phenylalanine or tryptophan. The D gene is left open where the match is weak. Clone size, where shown, is once, few, many, or a class for clones that have expanded.

>.|medium-sized|TRBJ1-3|TRBV3-1/TRBV3-2
TGTGCCAGCAGCCATACCGGTTCTCGGGGCACCATATATTTT
CASSHTGSRGTIYF
>.|.|TRBJ1-3|TRBV3-1/TRBV3-2
TGTGCCAGCAGCCAAAGGCAAGGGGGAAACACCATATATTTT
CASSQRQGGNTIYF
>TRBD1|hyperexpanded|TRBJ2-5|TRBV6-5
TGTGCCAGCAGATACAGGGGGCCAGAGACCCAGTACTTC
CASRYRGPETQYF
>TRBD1|medium-sized|TRBJ1-4|TRBV3-1/TRBV3-2
TGTGCCAGCAGCCGATATGGACAGGGGGAATGGGATGAAAAACTGTTTTTT
CASSRYGQGEWDEKLFF
>.|large|TRBJ1-1|TRBV4-3
TGCGCCAGCAGCCAAGATATGGGCAACACTGAAGCTTTCTTT
CASSQDMGNTEAFF
>.|large|TRBJ2-1|TRBV6-2/TRBV6-3
TGTGCCAGCAGTTACTCGAGGGGGGCCCCGTCGGGGCAGTTCTTC
CASSYSRGAPSGQFF
>.|medium-sized|TRBJ2-1|TRBV18
TGTGCCAGCTCACCAGGGGAGGGGGAAAAGCAGTTCTTC
CASSPGEGEKQFF
>.|medium-sized|TRBJ1-2|TRBV6-5
TGTGCCAGCAGTTCGAGGGGGGGGAACCCATATGGCTACACCTTC
CASSSRGGNPYGYTF
>.|medium-sized|TRBJ1-6|TRBV25-1
TGTGCCAGCAGTGAATATCGGTCTGGAGGGTCACCCCTCCACTTT
CASSEYRSGGSPLHF
>TRBD1|few|TRBJ1-2|TRBV30
TGTGCCCGCCGACAGGGAGTAGGCTACACCTTC
CARRQGVGYTF
>.|large|TRBJ1-2|TRBV6-2/TRBV6-3
TGTGCCAGCAGTTACGCAGGGGCCCATGGCTACACCTTC
CASSYAGAHGYTF
>TRBD1|medium-sized|TRBJ2-3|TRBV6-5
TGTGCCAGCAGGGGGACAGGGGGCGAGACAGATACGCAGTATTTT
CASRGTGGETDTQYF
>TRBD1|medium-sized|TRBJ1-2|TRBV14
TGTGCCAGCAGCCACCGGACAGGAGTGCTCTATGGCTACACCTTC
CASSHRTGVLYGYTF
>TRBD2|large|TRBJ2-2|TRBV3-1/TRBV3-2
TGTGGATGCGGGAGGGCCGGGGAGCTGTTTTTT
CGCGRAGELFF
>.|.|TRBJ2-2|TRBV21-1
TGTGCCAGCAGCAAAGGGGACTATTGGCGGGGAGCTGTTTTT
CASSKGDYWRGAVF